This paragraph reports one T cell receptor (beta chain). The antigen is undetermined. A read error may produce the germline difference seen at one junction end. The sample originates from a study of siplizumab effects on memory and regulatory T cells. General study points: Naive T cell populations appeared to exhibit greater diversity than memory cells and appeared to be major alloresponse contributors.

In germline, CDR1 is SSHAT, CDR2 FNYEAQ (reference sequence). The CDR3 consists of 15 residues. Sequencing used immunoSEQ multiplex PCR; TCRdb keeps in-frame clones, though not all of them. This sample has some 110,000 clones, with approximately 94% found just once. The sequence came from a human donor in good health. The sample consisted of non-Treg CD4+ T cells sorted from blood. This chain connects TRBV7-7 to TRBJ2-7; 7 nucleotides align to TRBD2. The CDR3 DNA follows: TGTGCTAGCAGCCCTGGGCCGGGGGGAACCTACGAGCAGTACTTC. Encoded protein: CASSPGPGGTYEQYF.